Below are 24 T cell receptor beta chains sequenced from a single sample in a study of shared clonotypes between healthy human individuals. TCRdb's table, derived via immunoSEQ multiplex PCR, lists solely in-frame clones and lacks some. The table has some 300,000 clones, less than 85% seen once. Sequencing used memory CD4+ T cells sorted from blood. Subset described: CD45RA-negative fraction. Receptor source: a man aged 30-40 years in good health.

The CDR3 reads CASSPVGVTTAEYF. CDR3 DNA sequence: TGTGCCAGCAGCCCCGTCGGAGTCACAACGGCGGAGTACTTC. The rearrangement links TRBV5-6 to TRBJ2-7; D unresolved. The CDR3 has 14 amino acids. Trimming cost V 4 bases and J 11 bases, with 22 bases left between them. Germline V gene sequence: CDR1 SGHDT, CDR2 YYEEEE.

The rearrangement uses TRBV27 and TRBJ1-2; D remains ambiguous. With 5 bases removed from V and 8 bases from J, the gap between germline ends came to 12 bases. Germline CDR1 is MNHEY and CDR2 is SMNVEV (reference sequence). CDR3 length equals 12 residues. The CDR3 DNA reads TGTGCCAGCAGTACCGCCGTGGGGGGCTACACCTTC. Protein product: CASSTAVGGYTF.

The CDR3: CASMRTGPYEQYF. The CDR3 DNA follows: TGTGCCAGCATGAGGACAGGCCCCTACGAGCAGTACTTC. The chain combines TRBV6-1 with TRBJ2-7; the match to TRBD1 covers 7 bases. Per germline, CDR1 MNHNS and CDR2 SASEGT. The J segment lost 2 bases and the V segment lost 7 bases, leaving 5 bases of the junction unmatched. There are 13 residues in the CDR3.

V is TRBV30 and J is TRBJ1-1; no clear D gene. The germline V gene encodes CDR1 GTSNPN and CDR2 SVGIG (reference sequence). The CDR3 sequence is 12 residues long. V was cut by 3 bases and J by 1 base, with 6 bases left in between. CDR3 coding DNA: TGTGCCTGGAGACTCGGGAACACTGAAGCTTTCTTT. It encodes CAWRLGNTEAFF.

The chain links TRBV28 to TRBJ1-5; D uncertain. Between the trimmed V and J ends, which lost 7 bases and 2 bases, there was a span of 24 bases. Germline V gene lookup returns CDR1 MDHEN and CDR2 SYDVKM. The CDR3 runs to 18 residues. The CDR3 DNA follows: TGTGCCAGCATGGAGGCAGGCCTAATCGAGGAGGGCAATCAGCCCCAGCATTTT. This encodes CASMEAGLIEEGNQPQHF.

The chain couples TRBV28 to TRBJ1-2; 8 nucleotides align to TRBD1. The CDR3 length is 14 residues. Trimming at V came to 2 bases and at J to 7 bases, leaving 6 bases not matched to a gene. Germline V gene lookup returns CDR1 MDHEN and CDR2 SYDVKM. CDR3 protein: CASSLPGGRSGYTF. CDR3 coding DNA: TGTGCCAGCAGTTTACCAGGGGGCAGGTCTGGCTACACCTTC.

This clone was detected many times. V usage is TRBV7-2 and J usage is TRBJ2-3, with no clear D. Per germline, CDR1 SGHTA and CDR2 FQGNSA. The CDR3 has 16 residues. Trimming left V 1 base short and J 2 bases short, with 13 bases between. CDR3 nucleotide sequence: TGTGCCAGCAGCTTAGTTGCGGACCCTTTCACAGATACGCAGTATTTT. It encodes CASSLVADPFTDTQYF. The complete variable domain, with remaining parts taken from reference TRBV7-2 and TRBJ2-3, reads GAGVSQSPSNKVTEKGKDVELRCDPISGHTALYWYRQSLGQGLEFLIYFQGNSAPDKSGLPSDRFSAERTGGSVSTLTIQRTQQEDSAVYLCASSLVADPFTDTQYFGPGTRLTVL.

The V gene is TRBV2, the J gene TRBJ1-2; TRBD1 is a possible D gene (5 bases). This CDR3 has 14 amino acids. V dropped 1 base and J dropped 8 bases, with 14 bases sitting between them. Germline V gene lookup returns CDR1 SNHLY and CDR2 FYNNEI. The chain's CDR3 is CASSEEGRRDGYTF. DNA of the CDR3: TGTGCCAGCAGTGAAGAAGGGCGGCGGGACGGCTACACCTTC.

V and J are TRBV19 and TRBJ1-1; D gene unclear. CDR3 length: 13 residues. Germline values: CDR1 LNHDA, CDR2 SQIVND (reference sequence). The V end lost 8 bases, the J end lost 1 base, and 11 bases lay between the germline ends. The CDR3 nucleotides read TGTGCCAGTCCTGTTGTGGAGAACACTGAAGCTTTCTTT. Amino acid sequence: CASPVVENTEAFF.

The CDR3 DNA reads TGTGCCAGCAGCTTATCGGGCGTGGGCACAGATACGCAGTATTTT. This sequence encodes CASSLSGVGTDTQYF. V is TRBV7-3 and J is TRBJ2-3, with no clear D. Trimming took 2 bases from V and 1 from J, leaving 10 bases between them. CDR1 and CDR2 (germline): SGHTA, FQGTGA. CDR3 length equals 15 residues.

This clone came up a few times. This chain uses TRBV4-2 with TRBJ2-7; D gene unclear. The V end was cut by 4 bases, the J end by 3 bases, with 4 bases between. Germline lookup yields CDR1 LGHNA and CDR2 YNFKEQ. This CDR3 has 11 residues. As DNA, the CDR3 is TGTGCCAGCAGCCCTAGCTACGAGCAGTACTTC. Translation gives CASSPSYEQYF.

The V and J genes are TRBV2 and TRBJ2-7; 9 positions agree with TRBD2. The V segment lost 2 bases and the J segment 8 bases; nucleotides outside the gene matches: 7. CDR1 and CDR2 from the germline V gene are SNHLY and FYNNEI. The CDR3 sequence is 14 residues long. The CDR3 spells CASSENPAGGKQYF. The CDR3 DNA follows: TGTGCCAGCAGTGAAAATCCAGCGGGGGGAAAGCAGTACTTC.

This clone was picked up one time. The gene calls are TRBV7-2 and TRBJ2-5, with D unclear. Trimming took off 6 bases at V and 0 bases at J, with 5 bases between the two ends. From germline, CDR1 is SGHTA and CDR2 FQGNSA. The CDR3 loop spans 12 amino acids. Here the CDR3 reads CASSANQETQYF. Here the CDR3 DNA reads TGTGCCAGCAGTGCGAACCAAGAGACCCAGTACTTC.

The chain uses TRBV7-8 and TRBJ2-7; the match to TRBD1 covers 9 bases. J lost 2 bases, V lost 3 bases, and 2 bases had no gene match. There are 14 residues in the CDR3. The germline V gene has CDR1 SGHVS and CDR2 FQNEAQ. The CDR3 spells CASSFGTGPYEQYF. The CDR3 nucleotides are TGTGCCAGCAGCTTCGGGACAGGGCCCTACGAGCAGTACTTC.

This chain links TRBV25-1 with TRBJ2-1; no firm D call. There are 13 residues in the CDR3. Per germline, CDR1 MGHDK and CDR2 SYGVNS. Trimming took 4 bases from V and 7 from J, leaving 11 bases between them. CDR3: CASSGLSDNEQFF. DNA for the CDR3: TGTGCCAGCAGTGGGCTTTCGGATAATGAGCAGTTCTTC.

The CDR3 nucleotides read TGTGCCAGCGTGGCGGGAGAGCAATATACGCAGTATTTT. Its translation: CASVAGEQYTQYF. V usage is TRBV6-6 and J usage is TRBJ2-3, with 7 bases that match TRBD2. The CDR3 is 13 amino acids. Germline V gene data show CDR1 as MNHNY and CDR2 as SVGAGI (reference sequence). V trimming: 8 bases; J trimming: 7 bases; junction bases outside the gene matches: 9.

The gene calls are TRBV19 and TRBJ1-5; D not certain. Trimming took off 6 bases at V and 4 bases at J, with 10 bases between the two ends. Per the germline V gene, CDR1 is LNHDA and CDR2 is SQIVND (reference sequence). The CDR3 runs 13 residues. CDR3 sequence reads: CASRNGPNQPQHF. The DNA of the CDR3 is TGTGCCAGTAGAAACGGTCCAAATCAGCCCCAGCATTTT.

V and J are TRBV21-1 and TRBJ2-7; the table names TRBD1, a call not compared with the DNA. TRBV21-1 is an annotated pseudogene. The CDR3 length is 14 residues. The CDR3 coding sequence is TGTGCCAGCAGCCCGGGACAGGCGACCTACGAGCAGTACTTC. It encodes CASSPGQATYEQYF.

This clone was seen only a few times. This chain joins TRBV19 and TRBJ1-5; TRBD1 might be the D (5 bases). V lost 4 bases, J lost 4 bases, and 11 bases lay in between. CDR3 size: 14 residues. Per germline, CDR1 LNHDA and CDR2 SQIVND (reference sequence). Written as DNA, the CDR3 is TGTGCCAGTAGTACAGGGCGGGATAATCAGCCCCAGCATTTT. Translated: CASSTGRDNQPQHF. Full variable domain (rest looked up from reference TRBV19 and TRBJ1-5): DGGITQSPKYLFRKEGQNVTLSCEQNLNHDAMYWYRQDPGQGLRLIYYSQIVNDFQKGDIAEGYSVSREKKESFPLTVTSAQKNPTAFYLCASSTGRDNQPQHFGDGTRLSIL.

The J gene is TRBJ1-5, the V gene TRBV11-2, with D unclear. The CDR3 spans 15 residues. The V end was cut by 2 bases, the J end by 0 bases, with 8 bases between. Germline V CDR1 and CDR2: SGHAT, FQNNGV. The CDR3 DNA reads TGTGCCAGCAGCTTATCACTGAATAGCAATCAGCCCCAGCATTTT. Translation gives CASSLSLNSNQPQHF.

The V gene is TRBV5-8, the J gene TRBJ2-1; D remains unclear. V lost 0 bases to trimming and J lost 0 bases, with 10 bases between them. The CDR3 covers 16 residues. Germline V gives CDR1 SGHTS, CDR2 YDEGEE. CDR3 amino acids: CASSLDARRSYNEQFF. The CDR3 coding sequence is TGTGCCAGCAGCTTGGACGCAAGACGCTCCTACAATGAGCAGTTCTTC.

The chain links TRBV7-2 to TRBJ2-1, with D tentatively TRBD1 (5 bases). The germline CDR1 and CDR2 sequences are SGHTA and FQGNSA. The CDR3 has 16 residues. V lost 5 bases, J lost 5 bases, and 19 bases lay in between. Here the CDR3 reads CASSGKGSWTHNEQFF. The CDR3 coding sequence is TGTGCCAGCAGCGGCAAGGGATCTTGGACACACAATGAGCAGTTCTTC.

V gene TRBV7-8 combines with J gene TRBJ2-5; 9 positions agree with TRBD1. The CDR3 sequence is 15 residues long. CDR1 SGHVS and CDR2 FQNEAQ come from the germline V gene. The junction had 8 bases not matched to a gene; V was cut back by 6 bases and J by 3 bases. In nucleotides, the CDR3 is TGTGCCAGCAGAAACCCCCGGACAGGGGAAGAGACCCAGTACTTC. It specifies CASRNPRTGEETQYF.

This clone was seen a few times. V usage is TRBV28 and J usage is TRBJ2-2; D gene uncertain. CDR1 is MDHEN and CDR2 is SYDVKM in the germline V gene. This CDR3 has 13 residues. V was pared by 2 bases and J by 5 bases, with 6 bases between. The CDR3 coding sequence is TGTGCCAGCAGTTTAATCCGGACCGGGGAGCTGTTTTTT. This gives the protein CASSLIRTGELFF.